Listed below are T cell receptor beta chains from one sample, sequenced in a study of blood T cell repertoires in COVID-19. Clones were read by immunoSEQ multiplex PCR, and TCRdb kept only the in-frame ones, dropping some. Of 250,000 to 350,000 clones in the sample, about 88% are singletons; the top ten hold 12%. Sequencing was carried out using peripheral blood. These receptors were obtained from a woman aged 60-70 years with acute or convalescent COVID-19. Each CDR3 is given with its conserved first and last residue. The D gene is left open where the match is weak. A row's size may be missing; if present it is once, few, many or a size class.

length,V,D,J,size,DNA,CDR3
13,TRBV7-9,.,TRBJ1-5,once,TGTGCCAGCAGCTTGGGAGAGAATCAGCCCCAGCATTTT,CASSLGENQPQHF
13,TRBV19,TRBD1,TRBJ1-5,.,TGTGCCAGTAGTGTAACAGGGGATCAGCCCCAGCATTTT,CASSVTGDQPQHF
16,TRBV7-3,.,TRBJ2-7,.,TGTGCCAGCAGCCCCAGGGGTACCAGCGGGGCAAACGAGCAGTACTTC,CASSPRGTSGANEQYF
15,TRBV7-3,TRBD2,TRBJ2-1,.,TGTGCCAGCAGCTCATTAGCGGGGGGGCTGCATGAGCAGTTCTTC,CASSSLAGGLHEQFF
15,TRBV4-3,TRBD1,TRBJ2-6,.,TGCGCCAGCAGCCGAACAGGGGCGGGGGCCAACGTCCTGACTTTC,CASSRTGAGANVLTF
14,TRBV30,.,TRBJ1-2,.,TGTGCCTGGAGGTTGGTAGCTGTTAACTATGGCTACACCTTC,CAWRLVAVNYGYTF
16,TRBV4-1,TRBD2,TRBJ2-7,once,TGCGCCAGCAGCCAAGGGGTAGGGAGGGGTGCCTACGAGCAGTACTTC,CASSQGVGRGAYEQYF
9,TRBV29-1,.,TRBJ2-1,.,TGCAGCGTTGATCAAGAGCAGTTCTTC,CSVDQEQFF
15,TRBV6-6,.,TRBJ1-6,few,TGTGCCAGCAGTCAATTCAGGGGACGGAGTTCACCCCTCCACTTT,CASSQFRGRSSPLHF
14,TRBV5-4,.,TRBJ2-7,.,TGTGCCAGCAGCCCCGACTCGACCCGCTACGAGCAGTACTTC,CASSPDSTRYEQYF
15,TRBV7-4,.,TRBJ1-6,.,TGTGCCAGCACAAGCTTAGACAGGCCTGGGATCCACCTCCACTTT,CASTSLDRPGIHLHF
13,TRBV10-3,.,TRBJ1-5,.,TGTGCCATCAGCGAGGTGGACAGACTACCCCAGCATTTT,CAISEVDRLPQHF
13,TRBV5-6,.,TRBJ1-2,.,TGTGCCACAGGATCCCGGACAGACTATGGCTACACCTTC,CATGSRTDYGYTF
12,TRBV15,.,TRBJ2-7,.,TGTGCCACCAGCAGAGATGTCGGGGAGCAGTACTTC,CATSRDVGEQYF
12,TRBV27,.,TRBJ1-6,once,TGTGCCAGCAGCCCCCGGGGTTCACCCCTCCACTTT,CASSPRGSPLHF
14,TRBV24-1,TRBD1,TRBJ1-5,once,TGTGCCACCAGCCAAGACAGGGGCAATCAGCCCCAGCATTTT,CATSQDRGNQPQHF
16,TRBV18,.,TRBJ2-7,.,TGTGCCAGCTCACCATTCTCGGGGACTGACTCCTACGAGCAGTACTTC,CASSPFSGTDSYEQYF
16,TRBV18,TRBD1,TRBJ2-6,.,TGTGCCAGCTCACAAAGAGACAGGGTTGGGGGCAACGTCCTGACTTTC,CASSQRDRVGGNVLTF
10,TRBV10-1,.,TRBJ2-7,.,TGCGCCAGCAGTAACTACGGGCAGTACTTC,CASSNYGQYF
16,TRBV19,.,TRBJ1-6,.,TGTGCCAGTAGTATGGCCTTCGGACAGTATAATTCACCCCTCCACTTT,CASSMAFGQYNSPLHF
14,TRBV4-1,.,TRBJ1-1,.,TGCGCCAGCAGCCAAGTGGGGGGTACCACTGAAGCTTTCTTT,CASSQVGGTTEAFF
20,TRBV21-1,.,TRBJ1-1,.,TGTGCCAGCAGCAAACTTTCCGGGTTGGGACAGGGGGGAGTGAACACTGAAGCTTTCTTT,CASSKLSGLGQGGVNTEAFF
17,TRBV7-2,TRBD2,TRBJ2-7,few,TGTGCCAGCAGCTTCCTTGCTGGTAGCGGGAGGAGCTACGAGCAGTACTTC,CASSFLAGSGRSYEQYF
16,TRBV11-2,TRBD2,TRBJ2-1,.,TGTGCCAGCAGCTTAGAGGGGGGGGATTTTTACAATGAGCAGTTCTTC,CASSLEGGDFYNEQFF
15,TRBV4-1,.,TRBJ2-7,.,TGCGCCAGCAGCCAAGGGGAACTAGCCGACTACGAGCAGTACTTC,CASSQGELADYEQYF
15,TRBV28,.,TRBJ1-2,once,TGTGCCAGCAGTTTAAAAGGTCGGTTCGGGAATGGCTACACCTTC,CASSLKGRFGNGYTF
15,TRBV28,TRBD1,TRBJ1-2,few,TGTGCCAGCAGCTTATCCGGGACAGCTAACTATGGCTACACCTTC,CASSLSGTANYGYTF